This T cell receptor beta chain was retrieved from a study of control samples from healthy donors and cancer patients. Libraries were prepared by immunoSEQ multiplex PCR; TCRdb keeps only in-frame clonotypes and omits some of them. The sample yields around 100,000 clones, over 75% seen once. The sequence derives from a woman aged 50 to 65 in good health. The source material was blood.

The CDR3 is CASSGTSGGWDTQYF. The CDR3 region has the DNA TGTGCCAGCAGTGGGACTAGCGGGGGATGGGATACGCAGTATTTT. The V gene is TRBV2, the J gene TRBJ2-3; TRBD2 agrees at 13 bases. Trimming removed 4 bases from V and 6 bases from J; junction bases left unmatched: 4. The CDR3 totals 15 residues. Germline V gene lookup returns CDR1 SNHLY and CDR2 FYNNEI.